The rows below give T cell receptor beta chains drawn from one sample of a study of blood T cell repertoires in COVID-19. Using immunoSEQ multiplex PCR, the repertoire was profiled, and TCRdb retains in-frame clones only, with some absent. This sample has about 90,000 clones, with 81% found just once. Sequenced material: peripheral blood. The receptors were sampled from a man older than 75 with active or convalescent COVID-19. Both conserved end residues are part of each CDR3. D genes are given only for firm matches. The listing skips clone size in some rows; elsewhere it reads once, few, many or a size class.

DNA: TGTGCCAGCAGTGAATCAGTGCCAGATACGCAGTATTTT
CDR3: CASSESVPDTQYF
V: TRBV25-1
D: -
J: TRBJ2-3
size: -

DNA: TGCAGCGTTGAAAATGAGTACACAGATACGCAGTATTTT
CDR3: CSVENEYTDTQYF
V: TRBV29-1
D: -
J: TRBJ2-3
size: once

DNA: TGCGCCAGCAGTGAGGGGGACTCGGATAACACTATGGAGCAGTACTTC
CDR3: CASSEGDSDNTMEQYF
V: TRBV10-1
D: -
J: TRBJ2-7
size: -

DNA: TGTGCCAGTAGGGACAGGGGGTTATCGGGTAATTCACCCCTCCACTTT
CDR3: CASRDRGLSGNSPLHF
V: TRBV19
D: TRBD1
J: TRBJ1-6
size: once

DNA: TGTGCCAGCAGCTCGGGACGGGGGAGCGAGCAGTACTTC
CDR3: CASSSGRGSEQYF
V: TRBV7-3
D: -
J: TRBJ2-7
size: few

DNA: TGTGCCAGCAGTTTGAGGGGGACCAACACTGAAGCTTTCTTT
CDR3: CASSLRGTNTEAFF
V: TRBV27
D: -
J: TRBJ1-1
size: -

DNA: TGTGCCAGCAGTGAGTCGTTGGAGACCTACGAGCAGTACTTC
CDR3: CASSESLETYEQYF
V: TRBV6-1
D: -
J: TRBJ2-7
size: -

DNA: TGTGCCTGGAGTGGAGTCCCCAATGAAAAACTGTTTTTT
CDR3: CAWSGVPNEKLFF
V: TRBV30
D: -
J: TRBJ1-4
size: -

DNA: TGCAGCGCCGGACAGGGGCATGGCTACACCTTC
CDR3: CSAGQGHGYTF
V: TRBV29-1
D: TRBD1
J: TRBJ1-2
size: -

DNA: TGTGCCAGCGGTGGGCGGGTTGGGACAGATACGCAGTATTTT
CDR3: CASGGRVGTDTQYF
V: TRBV3-1/TRBV3-2
D: -
J: TRBJ2-3
size: few

DNA: TGTGCCAGTAGTAAGACTAGGGGCTCTGGAAACACCATATATTTT
CDR3: CASSKTRGSGNTIYF
V: TRBV19
D: -
J: TRBJ1-3
size: -

DNA: TGTGCCAGCAGCCAAGGGGGGGAGGGAACATCTAACTATGGCTACACCTTC
CDR3: CASSQGGEGTSNYGYTF
V: TRBV3-1/TRBV3-2
D: -
J: TRBJ1-2
size: -

DNA: TGCGCCAGCAGCTTCTCAGGGATCCAAGAGACCCAGTACTTC
CDR3: CASSFSGIQETQYF
V: TRBV5-1
D: -
J: TRBJ2-5
size: -

DNA: TGTGCCAGCAGTGACAAGCCTAGCACAGATACGCAGTATTTT
CDR3: CASSDKPSTDTQYF
V: TRBV6-4
D: -
J: TRBJ2-3
size: -

DNA: TGTGCCAGCAGCCGCTATGACAGGGGGAGTGAAAAACTGTTTTTT
CDR3: CASSRYDRGSEKLFF
V: TRBV6-6
D: TRBD1
J: TRBJ1-4
size: -

DNA: TGTGCCAGCAGCAAACGTGACACACACTACGAGCAGTACTTC
CDR3: CASSKRDTHYEQYF
V: TRBV21-1
D: -
J: TRBJ2-7
size: -

DNA: TGTGCCAGCAGCCCTAGGCCAAGTGGTTGGGTTAATTACAATGAGCAGTTCTTC
CDR3: CASSPRPSGWVNYNEQFF
V: TRBV7-2
D: -
J: TRBJ2-1
size: -

DNA: TGTGCCTGGAGCCGAGGGGGTAGGAACACTGAAGCTTTCTTT
CDR3: CAWSRGGRNTEAFF
V: TRBV30
D: -
J: TRBJ1-1
size: -

DNA: TGTGCCAGCAGCCCGGGGGACTCTGGAAACACCATATATTTT
CDR3: CASSPGDSGNTIYF
V: TRBV5-8
D: -
J: TRBJ1-3
size: -

DNA: TGTGCCAGCAGCTTACATCAGGGCCCCTCCTACGAGCAGTACTTC
CDR3: CASSLHQGPSYEQYF
V: TRBV7-8
D: -
J: TRBJ2-7
size: -

DNA: TGTGCCAGCCCAACAACGATCGGAAACACCATATATTTT
CDR3: CASPTTIGNTIYF
V: TRBV19
D: -
J: TRBJ1-3
size: few

DNA: TGTGCCAGTAGTATATCGTCGGGAGCCAAAAACATTCAGTACTTC
CDR3: CASSISSGAKNIQYF
V: TRBV19
D: -
J: TRBJ2-4
size: -

DNA: TGCGCCAGCAGCCAAGAAGAAAGGGGCTCCTATAATTCACCCCTCCACTTT
CDR3: CASSQEERGSYNSPLHF
V: TRBV4-1
D: -
J: TRBJ1-6
size: -

DNA: TGCGCCAGCAGCCAAGACCCCACGGGCAGGGGTGGAAACACCATATATTTT
CDR3: CASSQDPTGRGGNTIYF
V: TRBV4-1
D: -
J: TRBJ1-3
size: -

DNA: TGTGCCTGGAGTCGGAGTCTCTATAGCGGGGGGGCCGGAGATACGCAGTATTTT
CDR3: CAWSRSLYSGGAGDTQYF
V: TRBV30
D: TRBD2
J: TRBJ2-3
size: -

DNA: TGTGCCACCAGCAGCCGGACAGATAGGGCTGGAAACACCATATATTTT
CDR3: CATSSRTDRAGNTIYF
V: TRBV15
D: -
J: TRBJ1-3
size: -

DNA: TGTGCTAGTGGAAACTCAGGGGGGAGCTATGGCTACACCTTC
CDR3: CASGNSGGSYGYTF
V: TRBV12-5
D: TRBD1
J: TRBJ1-2
size: few

DNA: TGTGCCAGTAGTATATCCCCGACTAGCGGGGGGGCAGATACGCAGTATTTT
CDR3: CASSISPTSGGADTQYF
V: TRBV19
D: TRBD2
J: TRBJ2-3
size: -

DNA: TGTGCCAGCAGCGTAGGTGGAGGTCTCTTTTACGAGCAGTACTTC
CDR3: CASSVGGGLFYEQYF
V: TRBV9
D: -
J: TRBJ2-7
size: -

DNA: TGTGCCAGCAGCTACGGGACACTTGAAGCTTTCTTT
CDR3: CASSYGTLEAFF
V: TRBV5-6
D: -
J: TRBJ1-1
size: -

DNA: TGCGCCAGCAGCCCCCTTACTAGCGGAGACACAGATACGCAGTATTTT
CDR3: CASSPLTSGDTDTQYF
V: TRBV5-1
D: TRBD2
J: TRBJ2-3
size: -

DNA: TGTGCCTGGAGTGCTGACAGGGGGTGGGAGCAGTACTTC
CDR3: CAWSADRGWEQYF
V: TRBV30
D: TRBD1
J: TRBJ2-7
size: -

DNA: TGCGCCAGCAGCTTGAATAGCGGTGACATCTACGAGCAGTACTTC
CDR3: CASSLNSGDIYEQYF
V: TRBV5-1
D: -
J: TRBJ2-7
size: -

DNA: TGTGCCAGTAGTATCCCCGGACAGGGGACTCAGCCCCAGCATTTT
CDR3: CASSIPGQGTQPQHF
V: TRBV19
D: TRBD1
J: TRBJ1-5
size: many

DNA: TGCGCCAGCAGCCAAGTAGACAGCAACACTGAAGCTTTCTTT
CDR3: CASSQVDSNTEAFF
V: TRBV4-1
D: -
J: TRBJ1-1
size: -

DNA: TGCAGTGCTAGTCTTCCAGGCACTAACTATGGCTACACCTTC
CDR3: CSASLPGTNYGYTF
V: TRBV20-1
D: -
J: TRBJ1-2
size: -

DNA: TGTGCCAGCAGCGTATCAGCAGGGAACACCGGGGAGCTGTTTTTT
CDR3: CASSVSAGNTGELFF
V: TRBV9
D: -
J: TRBJ2-2
size: -

DNA: TGTGCCAGCAGCCAAGGTGGCTCCACCGGGGAGCTGTTTTTT
CDR3: CASSQGGSTGELFF
V: TRBV3-1/TRBV3-2
D: -
J: TRBJ2-2
size: few

DNA: TGTGCCAGCAGCCCAGGACAGGGGGGTTGGACTGAAGCTTTCTTT
CDR3: CASSPGQGGWTEAFF
V: TRBV7-2
D: TRBD1
J: TRBJ1-1
size: once

DNA: TGTGCCAGCAGTGGGACGGGACAGGGGGCTTCGGGTGGCTACACCTTC
CDR3: CASSGTGQGASGGYTF
V: TRBV2
D: TRBD1
J: TRBJ1-2
size: -

DNA: TGCAGTGCTAGTCCGGGTTCAGCTAACTATGGCTACACCTTC
CDR3: CSASPGSANYGYTF
V: TRBV20-1
D: -
J: TRBJ1-2
size: -

DNA: TGCAGTGCTACCCTTAACTATGGCTACACCTTC
CDR3: CSATLNYGYTF
V: TRBV20-1
D: -
J: TRBJ1-2
size: -

DNA: TGTGCCAGTAGTATGGATGGGGCTAGAATTCAGGGGCAGTACTTC
CDR3: CASSMDGARIQGQYF
V: TRBV19
D: -
J: TRBJ2-7
size: -

DNA: TGTGCCAGTAGCCTACAGGGATCTCAGCCCCAGCATTTT
CDR3: CASSLQGSQPQHF
V: TRBV19
D: -
J: TRBJ1-5
size: few

DNA: TGTGCCAGCAGCTTTCTTAGGACAGGTGGGCCCTACGAGCAGTACTTC
CDR3: CASSFLRTGGPYEQYF
V: TRBV5-6
D: TRBD1
J: TRBJ2-7
size: -

DNA: TGTGCCAGCAGCTACGGTCGAGCCCAGCCCCAGCATTTT
CDR3: CASSYGRAQPQHF
V: TRBV7-2
D: -
J: TRBJ1-5
size: few

DNA: TGTGCCACCTCCCTAGGGGGATCCTACGAGCAGTACTTC
CDR3: CATSLGGSYEQYF
V: TRBV27
D: -
J: TRBJ2-7
size: -

DNA: TGTGCCAGCAGCTTCGGGACTAGCGGGGCCCAAGAGACCCAGTACTTC
CDR3: CASSFGTSGAQETQYF
V: TRBV7-8
D: TRBD2
J: TRBJ2-5
size: few

DNA: TGTGCCAGCAGTGGCGGTAGTAACGGTGATCAGCCCCAGCATTTT
CDR3: CASSGGSNGDQPQHF
V: TRBV2
D: -
J: TRBJ1-5
size: -